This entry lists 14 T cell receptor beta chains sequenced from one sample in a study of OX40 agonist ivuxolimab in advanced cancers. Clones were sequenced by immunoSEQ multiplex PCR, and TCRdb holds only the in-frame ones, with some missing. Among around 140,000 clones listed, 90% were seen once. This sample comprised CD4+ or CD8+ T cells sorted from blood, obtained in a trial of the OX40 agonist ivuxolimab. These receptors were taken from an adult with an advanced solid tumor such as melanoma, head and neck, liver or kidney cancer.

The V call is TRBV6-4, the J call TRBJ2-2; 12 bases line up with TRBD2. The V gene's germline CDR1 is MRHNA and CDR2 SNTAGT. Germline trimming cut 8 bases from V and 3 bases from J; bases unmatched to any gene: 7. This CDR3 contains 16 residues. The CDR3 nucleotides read TGTGCCAGCCGACTAGCGGGAGATGCGTACACCGGGGAGCTGTTTTTT. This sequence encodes CASRLAGDAYTGELFF.

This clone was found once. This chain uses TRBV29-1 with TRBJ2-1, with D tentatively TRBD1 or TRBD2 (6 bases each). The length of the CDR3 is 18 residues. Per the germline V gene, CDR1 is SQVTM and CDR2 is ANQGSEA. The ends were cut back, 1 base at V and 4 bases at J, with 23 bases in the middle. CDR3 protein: CSVEVGVGMRGRYNEQFF. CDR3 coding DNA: TGCAGCGTTGAAGTAGGGGTGGGTATGAGGGGGAGGTACAATGAGCAGTTCTTC.

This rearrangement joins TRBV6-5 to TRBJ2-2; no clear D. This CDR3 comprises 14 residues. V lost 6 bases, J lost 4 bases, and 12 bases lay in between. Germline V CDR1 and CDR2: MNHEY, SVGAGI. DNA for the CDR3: TGTGCCAGCAGGGGTCTCTCGAGCACCGGGGAGCTGTTTTTT. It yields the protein CASRGLSSTGELFF.

DNA for the CDR3: TGTGCCAGCAGCCGAGTATACAATGAGCAGTTCTTC. This translates into CASSRVYNEQFF. This chain uses TRBV5-6 with TRBJ2-1; no definite D call. Germline values: CDR1 SGHDT, CDR2 YYEEEE. This CDR3 contains 12 residues. With 4 bases removed from V and 4 bases from J, the gap between germline ends came to 6 bases.

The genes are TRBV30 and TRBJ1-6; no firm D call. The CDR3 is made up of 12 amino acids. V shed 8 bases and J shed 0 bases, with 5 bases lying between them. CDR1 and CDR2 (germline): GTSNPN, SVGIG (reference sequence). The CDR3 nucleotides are TGTGCCCAGAGCTCCTATAATTCACCCCTCCACTTT. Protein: CAQSSYNSPLHF.

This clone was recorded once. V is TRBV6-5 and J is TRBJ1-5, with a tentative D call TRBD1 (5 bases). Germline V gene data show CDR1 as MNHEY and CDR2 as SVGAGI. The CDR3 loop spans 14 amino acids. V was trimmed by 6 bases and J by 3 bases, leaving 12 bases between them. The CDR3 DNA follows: TGTGCCAGCAGAGCTGCAGGACACAATCAGCCCCAGCATTTT. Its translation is CASRAAGHNQPQHF.

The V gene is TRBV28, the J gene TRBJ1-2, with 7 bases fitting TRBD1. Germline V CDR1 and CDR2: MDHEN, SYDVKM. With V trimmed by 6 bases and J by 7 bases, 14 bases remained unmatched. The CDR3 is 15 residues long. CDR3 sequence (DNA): TGTGCCAGCAGCCCCGAGGACAGGCGGGCGGTTGGCTACACCTTC. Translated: CASSPEDRRAVGYTF.

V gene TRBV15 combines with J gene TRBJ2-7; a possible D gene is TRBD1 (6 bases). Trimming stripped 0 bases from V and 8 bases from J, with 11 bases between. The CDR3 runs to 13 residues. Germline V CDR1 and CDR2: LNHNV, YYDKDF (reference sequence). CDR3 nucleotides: TGTGCCACCAGCAGAGATTTGAGGGACAAGCAGTACTTC. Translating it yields CATSRDLRDKQYF.

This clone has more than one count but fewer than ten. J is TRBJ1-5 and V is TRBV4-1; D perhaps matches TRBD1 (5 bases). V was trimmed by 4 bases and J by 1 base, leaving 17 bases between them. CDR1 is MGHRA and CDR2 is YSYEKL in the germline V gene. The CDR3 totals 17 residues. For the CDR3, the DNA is TGCGCCAGCAGCCCATCAGGGATGGGGATGAGCAATCAGCCCCAGCATTTT. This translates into CASSPSGMGMSNQPQHF.

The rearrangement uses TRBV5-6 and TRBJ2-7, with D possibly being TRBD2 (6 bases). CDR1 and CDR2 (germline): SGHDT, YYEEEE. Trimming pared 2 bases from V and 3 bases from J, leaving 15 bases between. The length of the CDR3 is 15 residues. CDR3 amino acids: CASSFRRGASYEQYF. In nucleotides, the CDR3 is TGTGCCAGCAGCTTTAGGCGGGGAGCCAGCTACGAGCAGTACTTC.

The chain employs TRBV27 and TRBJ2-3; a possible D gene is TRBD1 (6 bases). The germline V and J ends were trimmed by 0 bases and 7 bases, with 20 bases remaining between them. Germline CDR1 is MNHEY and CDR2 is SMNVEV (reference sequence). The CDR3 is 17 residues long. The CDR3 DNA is TGTGCCAGCAGTTTATCGGGGGTAGTCAGGGGCTTAAATACGCAGTATTTT. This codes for CASSLSGVVRGLNTQYF.

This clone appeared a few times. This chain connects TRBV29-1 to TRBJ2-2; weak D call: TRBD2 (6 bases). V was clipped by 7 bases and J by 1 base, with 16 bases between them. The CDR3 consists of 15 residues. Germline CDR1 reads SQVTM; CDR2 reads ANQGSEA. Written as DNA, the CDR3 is TGCAGCGGAGAACGGGGGACGGGGAACACCGGGGAGCTGTTTTTT. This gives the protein CSGERGTGNTGELFF.

The CDR3 region is CASSPRYSGAGGGEQFF. The DNA for the CDR3 is TGTGCCAGCAGCCCCCGTTATAGCGGGGCTGGGGGGGGTGAGCAGTTCTTC. The rearrangement links TRBV7-3 to TRBJ2-1; 8 bases are shared with TRBD2. Germline V gene sequence: CDR1 SGHTA, CDR2 FQGTGA. The CDR3 is 17 amino acids. Trimming cost V 5 bases and J 9 bases; bases outside gene matches: 18.

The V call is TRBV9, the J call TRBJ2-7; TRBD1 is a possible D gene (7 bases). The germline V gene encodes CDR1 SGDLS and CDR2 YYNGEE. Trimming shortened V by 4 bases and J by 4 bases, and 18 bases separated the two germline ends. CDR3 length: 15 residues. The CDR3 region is CASSREEGATYEQYF. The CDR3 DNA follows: TGTGCCAGCAGCCGAGAGGAGGGGGCCACTTACGAGCAGTACTTC. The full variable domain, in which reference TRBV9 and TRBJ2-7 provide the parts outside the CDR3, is DSGVTQTPKHLITATGQRVTLRCSPRSGDLSVYWYQQSLDQGLQFLIQYYNGEERAKGNILERFSAQQFPDLHSELNLSSLELGDSALYFCASSREEGATYEQYFGPGTRLTVT.